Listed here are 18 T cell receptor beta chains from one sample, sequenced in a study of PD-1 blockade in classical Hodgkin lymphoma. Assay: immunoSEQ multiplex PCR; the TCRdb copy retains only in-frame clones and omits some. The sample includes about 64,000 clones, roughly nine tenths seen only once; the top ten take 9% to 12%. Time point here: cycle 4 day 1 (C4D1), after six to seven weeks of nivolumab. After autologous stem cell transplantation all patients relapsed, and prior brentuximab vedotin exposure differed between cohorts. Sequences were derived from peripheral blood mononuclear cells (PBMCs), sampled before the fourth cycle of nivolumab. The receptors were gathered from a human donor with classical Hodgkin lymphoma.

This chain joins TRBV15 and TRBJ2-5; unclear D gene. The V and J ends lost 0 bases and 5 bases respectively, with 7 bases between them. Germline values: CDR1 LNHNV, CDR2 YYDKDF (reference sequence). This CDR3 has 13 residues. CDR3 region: CATSRDPEETQYF. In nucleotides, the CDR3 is TGTGCCACCAGCAGAGATCCTGAGGAGACCCAGTACTTC.

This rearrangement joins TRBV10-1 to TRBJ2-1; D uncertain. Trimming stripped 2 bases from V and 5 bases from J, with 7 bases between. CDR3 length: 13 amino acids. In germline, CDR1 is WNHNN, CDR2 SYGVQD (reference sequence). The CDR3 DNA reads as TGCGCCAGCAGTGAGGACCTAAACAATGAGCAGTTCTTC. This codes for CASSEDLNNEQFF.

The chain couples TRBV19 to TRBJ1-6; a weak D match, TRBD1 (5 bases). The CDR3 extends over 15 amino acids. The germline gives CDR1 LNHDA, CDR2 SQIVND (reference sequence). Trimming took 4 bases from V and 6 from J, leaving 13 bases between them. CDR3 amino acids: CASSTRDGSNSPLHF. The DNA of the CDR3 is TGTGCCAGTAGTACGCGGGACGGATCTAATTCACCCCTCCACTTT.

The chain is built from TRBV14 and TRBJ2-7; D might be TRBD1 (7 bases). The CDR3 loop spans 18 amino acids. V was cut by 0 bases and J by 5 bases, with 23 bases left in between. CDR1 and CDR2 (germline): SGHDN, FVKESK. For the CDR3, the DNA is TGTGCCAGCAGCCAAGATTCTAACTTCCAGGGGGGACTTAACGAGCAGTACTTC. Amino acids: CASSQDSNFQGGLNEQYF. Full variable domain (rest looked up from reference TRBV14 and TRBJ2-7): EAGVTQFPSHSVIEKGQTVTLRCDPISGHDNLYWYRRVMGKEIKFLLHFVKESKQDESGMPNNRFLAERTGGTYSTLKVQPAELEDSGVYFCASSQDSNFQGGLNEQYFGPGTRLTVT.

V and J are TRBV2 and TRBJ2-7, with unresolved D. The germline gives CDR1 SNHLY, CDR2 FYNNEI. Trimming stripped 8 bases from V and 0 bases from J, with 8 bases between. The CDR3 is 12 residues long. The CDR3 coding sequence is TGTGCCAGCGGTACACCCTCCTACGAGCAGTACTTC. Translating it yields CASGTPSYEQYF.

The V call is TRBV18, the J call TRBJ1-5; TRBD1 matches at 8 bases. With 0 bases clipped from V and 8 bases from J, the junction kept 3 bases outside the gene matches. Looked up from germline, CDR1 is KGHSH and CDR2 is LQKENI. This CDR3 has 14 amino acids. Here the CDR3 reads CASSPPGQAKPQHF. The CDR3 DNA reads TGTGCCAGCTCACCACCGGGACAGGCAAAGCCCCAGCATTTT. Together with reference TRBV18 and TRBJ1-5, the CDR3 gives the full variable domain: NAGVMQNPRHLVRRRGQEARLRCSPMKGHSHVYWYRQLPEEGLKFMVYLQKENIIDESGMPKERFSAEFPKEGPSILRIQQVVRGDSAAYFCASSPPGQAKPQHFGDGTRLSIL.

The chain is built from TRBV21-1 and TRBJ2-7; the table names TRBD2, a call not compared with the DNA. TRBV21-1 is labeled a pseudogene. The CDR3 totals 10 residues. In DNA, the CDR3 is TGTGCCAGCAGCATCGGCGAGCAGTACTTC. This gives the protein CASSIGEQYF.

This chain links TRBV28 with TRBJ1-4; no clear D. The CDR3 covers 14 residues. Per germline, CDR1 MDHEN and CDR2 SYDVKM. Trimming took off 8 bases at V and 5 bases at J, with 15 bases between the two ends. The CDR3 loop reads CASCGRITNEKLFF. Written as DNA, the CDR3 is TGTGCCAGCTGTGGACGGATCACAAATGAAAAACTGTTTTTT.

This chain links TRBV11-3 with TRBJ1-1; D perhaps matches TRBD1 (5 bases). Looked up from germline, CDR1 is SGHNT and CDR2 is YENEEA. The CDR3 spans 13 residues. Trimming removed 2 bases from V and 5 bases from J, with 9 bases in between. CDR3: CASSLKWGTEAFF. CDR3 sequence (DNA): TGTGCCAGCAGCTTAAAGTGGGGGACTGAAGCTTTCTTT.

The CDR3 protein is CASSSGGDEKLFF. The CDR3 DNA is TGCGCCAGCAGCTCGGGAGGGGATGAAAAACTGTTTTTT. This sequence joins TRBV4-1 and TRBJ1-4; D is perhaps TRBD1 (5 bases). Germline V gene data show CDR1 as MGHRA and CDR2 as YSYEKL. This CDR3 comprises 13 residues. Trimming left V 5 bases short and J 6 bases short, with 10 bases between.

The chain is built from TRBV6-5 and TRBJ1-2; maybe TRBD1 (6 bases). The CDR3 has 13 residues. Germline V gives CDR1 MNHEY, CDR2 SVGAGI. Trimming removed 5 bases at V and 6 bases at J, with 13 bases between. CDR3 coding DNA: TGTGCCAGCAGTCGATTTCGGGGGCATGGCTACACCTTC. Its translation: CASSRFRGHGYTF.

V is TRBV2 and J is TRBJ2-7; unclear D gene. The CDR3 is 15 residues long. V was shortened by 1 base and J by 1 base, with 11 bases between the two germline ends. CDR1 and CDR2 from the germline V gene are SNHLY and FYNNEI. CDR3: CASSEGVVRSYEQYF. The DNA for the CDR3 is TGTGCCAGCAGTGAAGGGGTAGTAAGATCCTACGAGCAGTACTTC.

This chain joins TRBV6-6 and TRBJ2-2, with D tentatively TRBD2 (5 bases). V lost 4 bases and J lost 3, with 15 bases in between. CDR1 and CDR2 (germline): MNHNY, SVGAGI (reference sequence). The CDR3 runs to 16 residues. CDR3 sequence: CASSSASGPHTGELFF. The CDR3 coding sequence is TGTGCCAGCAGTTCCGCCAGCGGTCCGCACACCGGGGAGCTGTTTTTT.

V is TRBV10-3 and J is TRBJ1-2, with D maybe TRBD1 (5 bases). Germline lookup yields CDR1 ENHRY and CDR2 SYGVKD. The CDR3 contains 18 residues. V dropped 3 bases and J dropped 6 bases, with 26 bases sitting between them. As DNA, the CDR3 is TGTGCCATCAGTGATCGGAGGTTGGGGCAGCAGTACAGTCATGGCTACACCTTC. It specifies CAISDRRLGQQYSHGYTF.

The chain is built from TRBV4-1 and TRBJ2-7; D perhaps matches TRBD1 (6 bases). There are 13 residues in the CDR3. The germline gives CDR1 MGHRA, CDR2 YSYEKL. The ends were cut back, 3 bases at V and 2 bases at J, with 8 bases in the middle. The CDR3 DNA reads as TGCGCCAGCAGCCAGAACAGGGCCTACGAGCAGTACTTC. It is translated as CASSQNRAYEQYF.

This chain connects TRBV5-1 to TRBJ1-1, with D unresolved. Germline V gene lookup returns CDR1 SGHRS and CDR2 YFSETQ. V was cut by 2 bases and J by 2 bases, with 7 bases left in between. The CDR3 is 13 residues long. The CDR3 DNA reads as TGCGCCAGCAGCTTATCAGAAAACACTGAAGCTTTCTTT. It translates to CASSLSENTEAFF. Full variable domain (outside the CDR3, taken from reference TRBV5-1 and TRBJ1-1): KAGVTQTPRYLIKTRGQQVTLSCSPISGHRSVSWYQQTPGQGLQFLFEYFSETQRNKGNFPGRFSGRQFSNSRSEMNVSTLELGDSALYLCASSLSENTEAFFGQGTRLTVV.

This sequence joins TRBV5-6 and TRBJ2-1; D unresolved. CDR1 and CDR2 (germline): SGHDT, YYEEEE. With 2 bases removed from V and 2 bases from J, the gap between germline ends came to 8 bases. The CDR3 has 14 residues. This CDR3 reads CASSLGFTYNEQFF. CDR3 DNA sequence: TGTGCCAGCAGCTTAGGGTTTACCTACAATGAGCAGTTCTTC.

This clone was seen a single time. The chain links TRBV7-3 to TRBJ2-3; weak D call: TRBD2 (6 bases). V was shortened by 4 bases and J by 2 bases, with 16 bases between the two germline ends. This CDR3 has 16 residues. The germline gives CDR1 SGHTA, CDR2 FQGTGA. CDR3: CASSSVGGFSTDTQYF. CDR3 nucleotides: TGTGCCAGCAGCTCAGTGGGGGGTTTCTCCACAGATACGCAGTATTTT.